Shown below are 3 T cell receptor beta chains from a single sample sequenced in a study of HIV-infected patients and healthy controls. TCRdb reprocessed the 5' RACE reads with MiXCR, giving one entry per CDR3 protein. The repertoire holds approximately 64,000 distinct CDR3 sequences, with 19% as singletons. The sample consisted of CD4+ T cells from blood. These receptors were obtained from a human donor in good health.

This clonotype was observed many times. The V and J genes are TRBV10-3 and TRBJ2-3; the match to TRBD2 covers 9 bases. J was trimmed by 2 bases and V by 11 bases; bases with no gene match: 5. Germline V lookup: CDR1 ENHRY, CDR2 SYGVKD. The CDR3 spans 13 residues. The CDR3 loop reads CASGTSLTDTQYF. Here the CDR3 DNA reads TGTGCCTCTGGGACTAGCCTCACAGATACGCAGTATTTT.

This clonotype was counted at least ten times. The chain links TRBV7-9 to TRBJ1-2; D is possibly TRBD1 (5 bases). V was trimmed by 1 base and J by 8 bases, leaving 20 bases between them. This CDR3 is built from 16 residues. Germline V gene data show CDR1 as SEHNR and CDR2 as FQNEAQ (reference sequence). CDR3 sequence reads: CASSLGLGADYGGYTF. The CDR3 bases are TGTGCCAGCAGCTTAGGGTTAGGGGCTGACTATGGAGGCTACACCTTC.

This clonotype occurred a few times. The J gene is TRBJ1-5, the V gene TRBV3-1; TRBD1 is a possible D gene (5 bases). Between the trimmed V and J ends, which lost 4 bases and 4 bases, there was a span of 14 bases. Germline CDR1 and CDR2: LGHDT and YNNKEL (reference sequence). This CDR3 has 15 residues. The CDR3 nucleotides read TGTGCCAGCAGCCCCAGGGTATGGACTAATCAGCCCCAGCATTTT. Its protein is CASSPRVWTNQPQHF. Looking up the rest from reference TRBV3-1 and TRBJ1-5 gives the full variable domain: DTAVSQTPKYLVTQMGNDKSIKCEQNLGHDTMYWYKQDSKKFLKIMFSYNNKELIINETVPNRFSPKSPDKAHLNLHINSLELGDSAVYFCASSPRVWTNQPQHFGDGTRLSIL.